Below, one TCR beta chain is given with its context. This sample stems from a study of blood T cell repertoires in COVID-19. Background on the study: Spain, Italy and the United States supplied samples that represented acute and convalescent COVID-19.

The CDR3 loop spans 17 amino acids. CDR1 is SGHTA and CDR2 is FQGNSA in the germline V gene. The trim removed 2 bases at V and 4 bases at J, leaving 12 bases unmatched. Authors' data handling: Estimates of nucleated cell counts were drawn from the amplification of reference gene primers. Generated by immunoSEQ multiplex PCR, the TCRdb table keeps only in-frame clones and is missing some. D and trimming come from the DNA, and the V and J calls and clone size come from that table. The profile shows some 260,000 clones, 70% to 90% of them singletons. This sequence originates from a woman between 35 and 50 years old who had recovered from COVID-19. Specimen: peripheral blood. V and J are TRBV7-2 and TRBJ2-3; 7 nucleotides agree with TRBD2. The CDR3 DNA is TGTGCCAGCAGCTTACCCTATCTAGCGGTAGGGTCAGATACGCAGTATTTT. It specifies CASSLPYLAVGSDTQYF.